This T cell receptor beta chain was found in a study of graft-versus-host responses after intestinal transplantation. From germline, CDR1 is LGHNA and CDR2 YNFKEQ. With 2 bases removed from V and 1 base from J, the gap between germline ends came to 6 bases. The CDR3 is made up of 13 amino acids. Graft-derived tissue was subjected to processing to liberate intraepithelial and lamina propria lymphocytes. The assay was immunoSEQ multiplex PCR, and TCRdb's table has in-frame clones only and misses some. Among about 1,000 clones listed, over 75% were seen once. The chain employs TRBV4-2 and TRBJ2-7; no reliable D call. The TCR sequence derives from a human patient who received an intestinal transplant, so some T cells may come from the graft donor. This specimen was ileum tissue, taken 109 days after intestinal transplant. CDR3 residues: CASSQPGSYEQYF. CDR3 bases: TGTGCCAGCAGCCAACCGGGTTCCTACGAGCAGTACTTC.